A single count supports the clone carrying this T cell receptor beta chain. What it binds is unknown. The CDR3 loop spans 15 amino acids. V lost 3 bases to trimming and J lost 0 bases, with 9 bases between them. Germline CDR1 is LNHDA and CDR2 is SQIVND (reference sequence). This sample is drawn from a study of graft-versus-host responses after intestinal transplantation. Overall study context: Transplants given to recipients were multivisceral, liver-intestinal, or isolated intestinal.

TCRdb keeps only in-frame clones here, not all; method: immunoSEQ multiplex PCR. The sample lists around 110,000 clones; 90% were seen once. The TCR was taken from a human donor who received an intestinal transplant. The chain joins TRBV19 to TRBJ1-5; D not resolved. Sequencing used unstimulated CD4+ T cells sorted from spleen or lymph node cells, obtained before intestinal transplant. CDR3 sequence reads: CASSMSGYSNQPQHF. The CDR3, as DNA: TGTGCCAGTAGTATGTCCGGTTATAGCAATCAGCCCCAGCATTTT.